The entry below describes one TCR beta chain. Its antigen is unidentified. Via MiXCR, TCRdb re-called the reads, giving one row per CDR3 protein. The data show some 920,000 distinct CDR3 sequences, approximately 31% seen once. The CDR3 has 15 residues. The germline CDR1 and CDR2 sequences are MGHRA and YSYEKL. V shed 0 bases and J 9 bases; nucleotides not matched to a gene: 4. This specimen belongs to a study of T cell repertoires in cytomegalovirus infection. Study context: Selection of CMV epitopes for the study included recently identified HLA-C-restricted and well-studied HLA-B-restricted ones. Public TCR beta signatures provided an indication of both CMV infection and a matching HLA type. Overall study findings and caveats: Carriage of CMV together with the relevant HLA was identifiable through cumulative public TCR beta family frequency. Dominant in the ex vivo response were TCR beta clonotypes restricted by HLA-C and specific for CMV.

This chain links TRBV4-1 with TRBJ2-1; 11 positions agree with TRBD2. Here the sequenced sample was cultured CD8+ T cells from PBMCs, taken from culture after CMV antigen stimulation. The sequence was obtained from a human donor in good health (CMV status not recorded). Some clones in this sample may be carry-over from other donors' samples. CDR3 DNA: TGCGCCAGCAGCCAAGATTCCCTAGCGGGGGGTGAGCAGTTCTTC. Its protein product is CASSQDSLAGGEQFF.